The TCR beta chain under discussion was sequenced for a study of blood T cell repertoires in COVID-19. Study information: Samples of COVID-19 (acute and convalescent) were obtained from the United States, Italy and Spain. Nucleic acid was either cDNA or gDNA, and it came from T cells, B-cell-depleted T cells, or PBMCs.

The CDR3 loop spans 16 amino acids. Germline values: CDR1 MNHNY, CDR2 SVGAGI (reference sequence). The V gene end was trimmed by 4 bases and the J gene end by 1 base; junction bases not matched to a gene: 8. In the study's own analysis: Cell counts per sample came from amplifying reference gene primers. Assay used: immunoSEQ multiplex PCR; TCRdb lists only in-frame clones, some missing. For V, J and clone size, that table is used; D and trimming come from the DNA. The sample lists over 200,000 clones, roughly 90% seen once, with about 2.5% in the top ten. J is TRBJ2-3 and V is TRBV6-6, with TRBD2 matching over 7 bases. This clonotype was sampled from a woman aged 55-69 years with acute or convalescent COVID-19. Material for sequencing was peripheral blood. The CDR3 DNA reads as TGTGCCAGCAGTTCCCCGGGGAGCGGGGGCACAGATACGCAGTATTTT. Encoded protein: CASSSPGSGGTDTQYF.